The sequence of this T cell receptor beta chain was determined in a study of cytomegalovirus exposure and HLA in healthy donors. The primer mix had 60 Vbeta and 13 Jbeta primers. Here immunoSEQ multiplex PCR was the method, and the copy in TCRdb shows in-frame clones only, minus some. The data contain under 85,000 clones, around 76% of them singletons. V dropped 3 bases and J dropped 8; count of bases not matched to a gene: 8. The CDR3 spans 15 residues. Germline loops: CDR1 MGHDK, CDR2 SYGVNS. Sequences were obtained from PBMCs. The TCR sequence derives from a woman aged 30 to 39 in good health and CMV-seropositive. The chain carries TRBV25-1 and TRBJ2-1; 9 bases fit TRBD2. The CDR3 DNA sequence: TGTGCCAGCAGTGACCCTCATTCTAGCGGGGATGAGCAGTTCTTC. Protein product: CASSDPHSSGDEQFF.